The 29 T cell receptor beta chains below were found in one sample sequenced in a study of T cell repertoires in cytomegalovirus infection. No cognate antigen is known for these TCRs. TCRdb independently ran MiXCR on the reads; one entry per CDR3 protein. The sample carries roughly 570,000 distinct CDR3 sequences, 40% recorded once. The sequenced sample was cultured PBMCs, obtained from culture after CMV antigen stimulation. These receptors came from a human donor in good health (CMV status not recorded). Some clones in this sample may be carry-over from other donors' samples.

The chain combines TRBV7-8 with TRBJ2-7; D is unresolved. Trimming left V 4 bases short and J 2 bases short, with 18 bases between. CDR3 length equals 16 residues. Per germline, CDR1 SGHVS and CDR2 FQNEAQ. The CDR3 DNA reads as TGTGCCAGCAGCTCCAGCCGCTTCCCATTCGCCTACGAGCAGTACTTC. Amino acid sequence: CASSSSRFPFAYEQYF.

This chain uses TRBV12-3 or TRBV12-4 with TRBJ2-3; possible D gene TRBD2, 5 bases. The CDR3 consists of 16 residues. The ends were cut back, 4 bases at V and 0 bases at J, with 14 bases in the middle. Here the CDR3 DNA reads TGTGCCAGCAGTTCCCGGACTCGAGTTAGCACAGATACGCAGTATTTT. Amino acid sequence: CASSSRTRVSTDTQYF.

This clonotype was observed many times. The V call is TRBV7-2, the J call TRBJ2-5; D is ambiguous. The V and J ends lost 6 bases and 5 bases respectively, with 13 bases between them. The CDR3 is made up of 13 amino acids. Looked up from germline, CDR1 is SGHTA and CDR2 is FQGNSA. The chain's CDR3 is CASSLDPRETQYF. In nucleotides, the CDR3 is TGTGCCAGCAGTTTGGACCCTCGGGAGACCCAGTACTTC.

This clonotype appeared a few times. The CDR3 region is CASSSGTAETQYF. For the CDR3, the DNA is TGTGCCAGCAGCTCCGGGACAGCAGAGACCCAGTACTTC. V usage is TRBV5-4 and J usage is TRBJ2-5; TRBD1 agrees at 7 bases. This CDR3 contains 13 residues. Germline CDR1 SGHNT, CDR2 YYREEE (reference sequence). V shed 3 bases and J 4 bases; nucleotides not matched to a gene: 3.

This clonotype has a handful of counts. The chain employs TRBV6-2 or TRBV6-3 and TRBJ2-6; TRBD2 agrees at 7 bases. CDR1 and CDR2 (germline): MNHEY, SVGEGT. The CDR3 covers 20 residues. With 1 base clipped from V and 3 bases from J, the junction kept 15 bases outside the gene matches. The CDR3 region has the DNA TGTGCCAGCAGTTACTTGCTGGGGGAGGGAGTCCACGATGGGGCCAACGTCCTGACTTTC. As protein: CASSYLLGEGVHDGANVLTF.

This clonotype was counted a single time. V and J are TRBV20-1 and TRBJ2-3; D is undetermined. Germline CDR1 DFQATT, CDR2 SNEGSKA (reference sequence). The germline V and J ends were trimmed by 4 bases and 0 bases, with 20 bases remaining between them. The CDR3 sequence is 17 residues long. CDR3 coding DNA: TGCAGTGCTACCGAAGGGAATCACGGGCCGAGCACAGATACGCAGTATTTT. As protein: CSATEGNHGPSTDTQYF.

This clonotype was seen more than once but under ten times. The chain employs TRBV5-4 and TRBJ2-1, with 7 bases lining up with TRBD2. Trimming cost V 0 bases and J 5 bases; bases outside gene matches: 5. This CDR3 is 15 amino acids long. The germline gives CDR1 SGHNT, CDR2 YYREEE (reference sequence). The CDR3 nucleotides are TGTGCCAGCAGCTTGGGGGGAGGGGCGCACAATGAGCAGTTCTTC. Encoded protein: CASSLGGGAHNEQFF.

In this sample, this clonotype turned up a few times. V usage is TRBV2 and J usage is TRBJ2-1; D perhaps matches TRBD1 (5 bases). Trimming took off 6 bases at V and 8 bases at J, with 11 bases between the two ends. The CDR3 consists of 12 residues. Germline V CDR1 and CDR2: SNHLY, FYNNEI. As DNA, the CDR3 is TGTGCCAGCAGGGAACAGGCGGATGAGCAGTTCTTC. Translated: CASREQADEQFF.

The CDR3: CASTRDLSYEQYF. The CDR3 DNA follows: TGTGCCAGCACCCGGGACTTATCCTACGAGCAGTACTTC. The chain couples TRBV2 to TRBJ2-7; possibly TRBD2 for D (6 bases). The CDR3 covers 13 residues. The germline V gene encodes CDR1 SNHLY and CDR2 FYNNEI. The germline V and J ends were trimmed by 7 bases and 1 base, with 11 bases remaining between them.

V gene TRBV5-5 combines with J gene TRBJ2-7; D may be TRBD1 (6 bases). V was trimmed by 4 bases and J by 2 bases, leaving 16 bases between them. Germline V gives CDR1 SGHKS, CDR2 YYEKEE (reference sequence). The CDR3 spans 15 residues. The CDR3 bases are TGTGCCAGCAGCCCAAAACAGGGTACAACCTACGAGCAGTACTTC. Its translation: CASSPKQGTTYEQYF.

This clonotype came up a few times. The CDR3 sequence is CASSLVGQGLSYEQYF. CDR3 nucleotides: TGTGCCAGCAGCTTAGTTGGCCAGGGACTTTCCTACGAGCAGTACTTC. This rearrangement joins TRBV7-8 to TRBJ2-7, with a possible D match to TRBD2 (6 bases). CDR1 and CDR2 from the germline V gene are SGHVS and FQNEAQ. CDR3 length: 16 amino acids. V was cut by 1 base and J by 1 base, with 14 bases left in between. The full variable domain, with the rest looked up from reference TRBV7-8 and TRBJ2-7, is GAGVSQSPRYKVAKRGQDVALRCDPISGHVSLFWYQQALGQGPEFLTYFQNEAQLDKSGLPSDRFFAERPEGSVSTLKIQRTQQEDSAVYLCASSLVGQGLSYEQYFGPGTRLTVT.

This clonotype was seen a few times. The rearrangement links TRBV7-2 to TRBJ2-5; a weak D match, TRBD1 (7 bases). Germline loops: CDR1 SGHTA, CDR2 FQGNSA. The CDR3 consists of 16 residues. The V and J ends lost 2 bases and 5 bases respectively, with 18 bases between them. The CDR3 DNA reads as TGTGCCAGCAGCTTAAATGCGGGACAGCGAGGGGAGACCCAGTACTTC. Translated: CASSLNAGQRGETQYF.

Note on this clonotype: Because it lacks the conserved phenylalanine or tryptophan at the end, this CDR3 is likely a read error. The V call is TRBV6-1, the J call TRBJ1-3; no definite D call. CDR3 length: 14 residues. Trimming shortened V by 2 bases and J by 4 bases, and 9 bases separated the two germline ends. The V gene's germline CDR1 is MNHNS and CDR2 SASEGT. The CDR3 coding sequence is TGTGCCAGCAGTGAATTGGGAGACGGAAACACCATATATCTT. It yields the protein CASSELGDGNTIYL.

This chain uses TRBV6-2 or TRBV6-3 with TRBJ2-1, with 9 bases fitting TRBD2. V shed 7 bases and J 10 bases; nucleotides not matched to a gene: 17. Germline loops: CDR1 MNHEY, CDR2 SVGEGT. The CDR3 is 16 residues long. CDR3 nucleotide sequence: TGTGCCAGCATCCGGAGGGGGACTAGCCGTCCCAACGAGCAGTTCTTC. It is translated as CASIRRGTSRPNEQFF.

A few counts support this clonotype. The rearrangement joins TRBV20-1 to TRBJ1-5, with a possible D match to TRBD1 (5 bases). The CDR3 loop spans 15 amino acids. The V and J ends lost 0 bases and 9 bases respectively, with 18 bases between them. The germline V gene has CDR1 DFQATT and CDR2 SNEGSKA (reference sequence). The CDR3 DNA reads TGCAGTGCTAGAGACGGGACGGGTATCATAGGGCCCCAGCATTTT. Amino acids: CSARDGTGIIGPQHF.

The chain carries TRBV4-1 and TRBJ2-1; 10 positions agree with TRBD2. CDR3 size: 17 residues. Germline CDR1 reads MGHRA; CDR2 reads YSYEKL. Trimming removed 3 bases from V and 6 bases from J; junction bases left unmatched: 11. CDR3 DNA: TGCGCCAGCAGCCAGGTAACTAGCGGGGTTACCTTCAATGAGCAGTTCTTC. Its protein is CASSQVTSGVTFNEQFF.

This chain joins TRBV2 and TRBJ1-2; weak D call: TRBD1 (5 bases). Per germline, CDR1 SNHLY and CDR2 FYNNEI. This CDR3 contains 13 residues. V lost 7 bases and J lost 8, with 17 bases in between. DNA for the CDR3: TGTGCCAGCATGGGCATCAGGGCCGGGGGCTACACCTTC. As protein: CASMGIRAGGYTF.

The CDR3 DNA sequence: TGCAGTGCTAGAGGGCGCCGCGTAGATGGCAATTCACCCCTCCACTTT. It is translated as CSARGRRVDGNSPLHF. The chain recombines TRBV20-1 with TRBJ1-6; D gene uncertain. This CDR3 spans 16 amino acids. CDR1 DFQATT and CDR2 SNEGSKA come from the germline V gene (reference sequence). V lost 1 base and J 7 bases, leaving 17 bases between the germline ends.

The CDR3 DNA reads TGTGCCAGCAGCCAATCCCGGGACAACCACAATGAGCAGTTCTTC. Translating gives CASSQSRDNHNEQFF. The V and J genes are TRBV5-8 and TRBJ2-1; a weak D match, TRBD1 (6 bases). Trimming took 4 bases from V and 5 from J, leaving 16 bases between them. The CDR3 runs to 15 residues. Germline V gene lookup returns CDR1 SGHTS and CDR2 YDEGEE.

The chain recombines TRBV7-2 with TRBJ2-1; the D gene is possibly TRBD2 (6 bases). The CDR3 length is 14 residues. V gave up 5 bases and J gave up 10 bases, with 18 bases separating them. From germline, CDR1 is SGHTA and CDR2 FQGNSA. In DNA form, the CDR3 reads TGTGCCAGCAGCCCACGACTAGACCACTGGGAGCAGTTCTTC. Translation: CASSPRLDHWEQFF. The full variable domain, in which reference TRBV7-2 and TRBJ2-1 provide the parts outside the CDR3, is GAGVSQSPSNKVTEKGKDVELRCDPISGHTALYWYRQSLGQGLEFLIYFQGNSAPDKSGLPSDRFSAERTGGSVSTLTIQRTQQEDSAVYLCASSPRLDHWEQFFGPGTRLTVL.

This chain links TRBV27 with TRBJ1-1, with unresolved D. Looked up from germline, CDR1 is MNHEY and CDR2 is SMNVEV (reference sequence). V was cut by 4 bases and J by 6 bases, with 6 bases left in between. The length of the CDR3 is 11 residues. Here the CDR3 reads CASSSYAEAFF. The CDR3 DNA reads as TGTGCCAGCAGTTCATACGCTGAAGCTTTCTTT.

This clonotype was picked up a small number of times. The rearrangement uses TRBV6-5 and TRBJ2-5, with D possibly matching TRBD1 (5 bases). Germline assignment: CDR1 MNHEY and CDR2 SVGAGI. V was clipped by 6 bases and J by 6 bases, with 17 bases between them. This CDR3 spans 14 amino acids. The CDR3 region is CASSEWGDRKTQYF. CDR3 nucleotides: TGTGCCAGCAGCGAGTGGGGCGACCGAAAGACCCAGTACTTC.

This sequence joins TRBV28 and TRBJ2-7; D unresolved. The V and J ends lost 6 bases and 12 bases respectively, with 18 bases between them. This CDR3 has 12 amino acids. Germline loops: CDR1 MDHEN, CDR2 SYDVKM. The CDR3 coding sequence is TGTGCCAGCAGCCCCGTTGGGCACCCTCTGTACTTC. It yields the protein CASSPVGHPLYF.

The chain employs TRBV7-9 and TRBJ1-1; D gene uncertain. V lost 5 bases to trimming and J lost 3 bases, with 13 bases between them. This CDR3 comprises 14 residues. Per germline, CDR1 SEHNR and CDR2 FQNEAQ (reference sequence). Written as DNA, the CDR3 is TGTGCCAGCAGCCTCCAAAATTCGGACACTGAAGCTTTCTTT. This translates into CASSLQNSDTEAFF.

At least ten counts were recorded for this clonotype. This chain links TRBV7-9 with TRBJ2-1; the D is unclear. Germline values: CDR1 SEHNR, CDR2 FQNEAQ (reference sequence). The CDR3 consists of 10 residues. V was pared by 2 bases and J by 9 bases, with 2 bases between. CDR3 loop: CASSLSEQFF. The CDR3 DNA is TGTGCCAGCAGCTTAAGTGAGCAGTTCTTC.

The V call is TRBV7-2, the J call TRBJ2-5; possibly TRBD1 for D (6 bases). V gave up 3 bases and J gave up 1 base, with 9 bases separating them. In germline, CDR1 is SGHTA, CDR2 FQGNSA. The CDR3 is made up of 14 amino acids. The CDR3 DNA reads as TGTGCCAGCAGCTTCGGGACACTCCAAGAGACCCAGTACTTC. The encoded protein is CASSFGTLQETQYF.

V gene TRBV27 combines with J gene TRBJ1-1, with D tentatively TRBD1 (5 bases). V was pared by 0 bases and J by 4 bases, with 24 bases between. The CDR3 has 19 amino acids. From germline, CDR1 is MNHEY and CDR2 SMNVEV (reference sequence). The CDR3 DNA reads as TGTGCCAGCAGTTTATCGAGCTCGGGGAGGGGTGGAGTTGGCACTGAAGCTTTCTTT. It yields the protein CASSLSSSGRGGVGTEAFF.

This clonotype was seen a few times. V gene TRBV6-1 combines with J gene TRBJ1-5; D unclear. The CDR3 loop spans 14 amino acids. Germline CDR1 and CDR2: MNHNS and SASEGT. Between the trimmed V and J ends, which lost 10 bases and 3 bases, there was a span of 16 bases. CDR3 coding DNA: TGTGCCACCAAGGTGGGGTCGCCCAATCAGCCCCAGCATTTT. This encodes CATKVGSPNQPQHF.

This clonotype came up many times. This rearrangement joins TRBV7-2 to TRBJ2-6, with D possibly being TRBD2 (6 bases). Germline V lookup: CDR1 SGHTA, CDR2 FQGNSA. V lost 3 bases and J 4 bases, leaving 19 bases between the germline ends. There are 18 residues in the CDR3. CDR3 bases: TGTGCCAGCAGCTTCACCGGGAGACCTGGAGGAGGGGCCAACGTCCTGACTTTC. It specifies CASSFTGRPGGGANVLTF.